This T cell receptor (beta chain) derives from a study of T cell repertoires in cytomegalovirus infection. About the study: TCR beta signatures that were public indicated CMV infection and matching HLA type. Study conclusions and caveats: Predominance within the ex vivo response was attributable to HLA-C-restricted CMV-specific TCR beta clonotypes.

TCRdb passed the reads through MiXCR, listing each CDR3 protein once. This table has around 200,000 distinct CDR3 sequences, 35% to 40% appearing once. This clonotype was detected a few times. Its antigen is still unknown. V shed 2 bases and J 1 base; nucleotides not matched to a gene: 7. The CDR3 sequence is 17 residues long. The specimen comprised CD8+ T cells from cultured PBMCs, sampled from culture after CMV antigen stimulation. The V and J genes are TRBV12-3 or TRBV12-4 and TRBJ2-2; 7 nucleotides agree with TRBD1. This TCR was sampled from a human donor in good health (CMV status not recorded). Some clones in this sample may be carry-over from other donors' samples. The DNA of the CDR3 is TGTGCCAGCAGTTTAAAGGGGGCCCAGGGGAACACCGGGGAGCTGTTTTTT. Its translation is CASSLKGAQGNTGELFF.